One sample yielded the 31 T cell receptor beta chains listed below, sequenced in a study of early T cells in non-severe SARS-CoV-2 infection. TCRdb processed the 5' RACE reads anew with MiXCR; each CDR3 protein has one entry. The repertoire holds 40,000 to 50,000 distinct CDR3 sequences, with about 9.9% as singletons. The sample comprised whole blood. All receptors come from an adult who was a healthcare worker with PCR-confirmed SARS-CoV-2 infection or an uninfected control (not recorded which).

V is TRBV7-2 and J is TRBJ2-7; D not resolved. V was pared by 5 bases and J by 2 bases, with 7 bases between. Per the germline V gene, CDR1 is SGHTA and CDR2 is FQGNSA. CDR3 length: 12 amino acids. CDR3 coding DNA: TGTGCCAGCAGCCCCACAACCTACGAGCAGTACTTC. Its translation is CASSPTTYEQYF.

This clonotype was detected many times. CDR3 region: CASSQGTGMNTEAFF. CDR3 nucleotides: TGCGCCAGCAGCCAAGGGACAGGCATGAACACTGAAGCTTTCTTT. The chain uses TRBV4-1 and TRBJ1-1, with TRBD1 identical over 7 bases. This CDR3 has 15 residues. The V gene's germline CDR1 is MGHRA and CDR2 YSYEKL. Germline trimming cut 1 base from V and 0 bases from J; bases unmatched to any gene: 2.

This clonotype has ten or more counts. The CDR3 DNA follows: TGCAGTGCTAGAGATGGACGGGGAGAGTACTTC. Translating it yields CSARDGRGEYF. This sequence joins TRBV20-1 and TRBJ2-7; a weak D match, TRBD2 (5 bases). CDR3 length: 11 amino acids. Between the trimmed V and J ends, which lost 0 bases and 11 bases, there was a span of 11 bases. Germline V gene data show CDR1 as DFQATT and CDR2 as SNEGSKA (reference sequence).

This clonotype was detected ten times or more. The V and J genes are TRBV3-1 and TRBJ1-1; TRBD1 agrees at 8 bases. CDR3 size: 16 residues. Trimming at V came to 1 base and at J to 0 bases, leaving 4 bases not matched to a gene. Germline loops: CDR1 LGHDT, CDR2 YNNKEL (reference sequence). CDR3 region: CASSQVRGQVNTEAFF. CDR3 bases: TGTGCCAGCAGCCAAGTACGGGGACAGGTGAACACTGAAGCTTTCTTT.

The chain combines TRBV28 with TRBJ2-3; 16 positions match TRBD2. The CDR3 length is 18 residues. V trimming: 3 bases; J trimming: 6 bases; junction bases outside the gene matches: 9. Germline CDR1 is MDHEN and CDR2 is SYDVKM. In nucleotides, the CDR3 is TGTGCCAGCAGTTTTCCGCCGGGACTAGCGGGAGGGAGCGATACGCAGTATTTT. Translated: CASSFPPGLAGGSDTQYF.

This clonotype was counted at least ten times. The chain is built from TRBV20-1 and TRBJ2-7; D unclear. Trimming shortened V by 4 bases and J by 5 bases, and 12 bases separated the two germline ends. CDR3 length equals 12 residues. CDR1 and CDR2 from the germline V gene are DFQATT and SNEGSKA (reference sequence). The CDR3: CSAIIGVDEQYF. The DNA of the CDR3 is TGCAGTGCTATTATTGGAGTAGACGAGCAGTACTTC.

The sample holds a few counts of this clonotype. The CDR3 coding sequence is TGCGCCAGCAGCTTGGATCCTAGCGGGACGGTTGGTGAGCAGTTCTTC. Protein product: CASSLDPSGTVGEQFF. V and J are TRBV5-1 and TRBJ2-1, with TRBD2 matching 9 bases. Germline CDR1 and CDR2: SGHRS and YFSETQ. V shed 0 bases and J 9 bases; nucleotides not matched to a gene: 10. The CDR3 runs to 16 residues.

The table lists this clonotype with many counts. The CDR3 nucleotides read TGCAGTGCCGGAGGGACAGGGGGCCGGGGCTATGGCTACACCTTC. This translates into CSAGGTGGRGYGYTF. J is TRBJ1-2 and V is TRBV20-1; the match to TRBD1 covers 12 bases. Germline loops: CDR1 DFQATT, CDR2 SNEGSKA (reference sequence). The ends lost 6 bases at V and 4 bases at J; junction bases unmatched: 9. The CDR3 runs to 15 residues.

Only a few counts were recorded for this clonotype. This chain uses TRBV5-5 with TRBJ1-1, with D unresolved. This CDR3 spans 12 amino acids. Per germline, CDR1 SGHKS and CDR2 YYEKEE (reference sequence). V was pared by 1 base and J by 7 bases, with 8 bases between. The CDR3 coding sequence is TGTGCCAGCAGCTTGTCCACTATTGAAGCTTTCTTT. Encoded protein: CASSLSTIEAFF.

The chain joins TRBV5-1 to TRBJ2-2, with D unclear. The CDR3 is 14 amino acids. Trimming removed 4 bases from V and 4 bases from J, with 11 bases in between. Looked up from germline, CDR1 is SGHRS and CDR2 is YFSETQ. The CDR3 here is CASSPEALTGELFF. CDR3 bases: TGCGCCAGCAGCCCCGAGGCACTCACCGGGGAGCTGTTTTTT.

The J gene is TRBJ2-7, the V gene TRBV29-1; no reliable D call. The V gene lost 4 bases and the J gene lost 1 base, with 8 bases spanning the gap. CDR3 length: 12 residues. Germline V gives CDR1 SQVTM, CDR2 ANQGSEA. CDR3 amino acids: CSVGGFSYEQYF. CDR3 coding DNA: TGCAGCGTTGGGGGTTTTTCCTACGAGCAGTACTTC.

This clonotype appeared many times. The J gene is TRBJ2-1, the V gene TRBV2, with 8 bases aligning to TRBD2. Looked up from germline, CDR1 is SNHLY and CDR2 is FYNNEI. This CDR3 region has 13 residues. The CDR3 loop is CTSRGGSYNEQFF. CDR3 nucleotides: TGTACGAGTCGGGGGGGCTCCTACAATGAGCAGTTCTTC.

The chain combines TRBV7-3 with TRBJ2-2, with a tentative D call TRBD2 (6 bases). Trimming removed 5 bases at V and 2 bases at J, with 12 bases between. The CDR3 is 15 residues long. CDR1 and CDR2 from the germline V gene are SGHTA and FQGTGA. CDR3 sequence: CASSETSLNTGELFF. As DNA, the CDR3 is TGTGCCAGCAGCGAAACTAGCCTAAACACCGGGGAGCTGTTTTTT.

This chain links TRBV20-1 with TRBJ2-1, with D maybe TRBD2 (5 bases). CDR1 and CDR2 (germline): DFQATT, SNEGSKA (reference sequence). The CDR3 has 17 residues. Deletions cut 0 bases from V and 8 bases from J, with 23 bases between. CDR3 region: CSAREPPRFGMGYEQFF. CDR3 DNA sequence: TGCAGTGCTAGAGAACCACCTCGATTCGGGATGGGGTATGAGCAGTTCTTC.

This clonotype was observed at least ten times. This chain connects TRBV5-5 to TRBJ2-7, with a possible D match to TRBD2 (5 bases). The germline V gene encodes CDR1 SGHKS and CDR2 YYEKEE (reference sequence). V dropped 2 bases and J dropped 0 bases, with 9 bases sitting between them. There are 14 residues in the CDR3. CDR3: CASSLERISYEQYF. The CDR3 nucleotides read TGTGCCAGCAGCTTAGAGCGGATCTCCTACGAGCAGTACTTC.

This clonotype has at least ten counts. The rearrangement uses TRBV6-5 and TRBJ1-5; D is unresolved. Germline CDR1 and CDR2: MNHEY and SVGAGI. CDR3 length: 13 residues. V lost 6 bases and J lost 2, with 8 bases in between. CDR3 in DNA: TGTGCCAGCAGGGGCGGAGGCAATCAGCCCCAGCATTTT. Amino acids: CASRGGGNQPQHF.

In its sample, this clonotype was seen a few times. The V and J genes are TRBV19 and TRBJ2-7; 8 nucleotides line up with TRBD1. Germline V lookup: CDR1 LNHDA, CDR2 SQIVND (reference sequence). The CDR3 spans 13 residues. V shed 4 bases and J 3 bases; nucleotides not matched to a gene: 2. CDR3 sequence reads: CASSNTGGYEQYF. CDR3 in DNA: TGTGCCAGTAGTAATACAGGGGGCTACGAGCAGTACTTC.

This clonotype was counted at least ten times. V usage is TRBV29-1 and J usage is TRBJ2-7, with TRBD1 matching over 9 bases. V shed 6 bases and J 3 bases; nucleotides not matched to a gene: 9. CDR3 length equals 14 residues. In germline, CDR1 is SQVTM, CDR2 ANQGSEA. The CDR3 spells CSVHRGQKGYEQYF. CDR3 nucleotides: TGCAGCGTACACAGGGGGCAAAAGGGCTACGAGCAGTACTTC.

The chain carries TRBV5-6 and TRBJ2-7; tentative D call: TRBD2 (6 bases). V lost 5 bases and J lost 1, with 16 bases in between. The CDR3 extends over 15 amino acids. Per the germline V gene, CDR1 is SGHDT and CDR2 is YYEEEE. CDR3 loop: CASSGAGRQSYEQYF. CDR3 sequence (DNA): TGTGCCAGCAGTGGAGCCGGGAGACAGTCCTACGAGCAGTACTTC.

This clonotype was detected a few times. The chain combines TRBV7-9 with TRBJ1-1; TRBD1 agrees at 7 bases. V lost 3 bases, J lost 7 bases, and 5 bases stayed unmatched. CDR1 is SEHNR and CDR2 is FQNEAQ in the germline V gene (reference sequence). CDR3 size: 13 residues. The CDR3 region has the DNA TGTGCCAGCAGCTTGGGGACAGCGAATGAAGCTTTCTTT. Its translation is CASSLGTANEAFF.

The chain carries TRBV6-1 and TRBJ2-1; 14 bases fit TRBD2. V gave up 11 bases and J gave up 3 bases; unmatched junction bases: 3. CDR1 MNHNS and CDR2 SASEGT come from the germline V gene. This CDR3 has 14 amino acids. CDR3 protein: CAGGLAGVYNEQFF. Written as DNA, the CDR3 is TGTGCCGGGGGACTAGCGGGGGTCTACAATGAGCAGTTCTTC.

Concerning this clonotype itself: A much larger clone differs from this one at a single base, so this may be a read error. The chain has TRBV4-1 and TRBJ2-4; 16 bases fit TRBD2. The CDR3 consists of 17 residues. From germline, CDR1 is MGHRA and CDR2 YSYEKL. Here the CDR3 reads CAGRPGLAGGGKNIQYF. CDR3 DNA: TGCGCCGGCAGACCGGGACTAGCGGGAGGGGGCAAAAACATTCAGTACTTC.

This clonotype was detected a few times. The chain carries TRBV12-3 or TRBV12-4 and TRBJ2-7; a possible D gene is TRBD2 (5 bases). The CDR3 contains 14 residues. Trimming shortened V by 5 bases and J by 6 bases, and 17 bases separated the two germline ends. The chain's CDR3 is CASSPRTDFSEQYF. The CDR3 bases are TGTGCCAGCAGTCCGCGGACGGACTTTAGCGAGCAGTACTTC.

The sample holds a few counts of this clonotype. CDR3 in DNA: TGTGCCAGCAGCCCCGACAGGGAACCCTACAATGAGCAGTTCTTC. This translates into CASSPDREPYNEQFF. V gene TRBV7-2 combines with J gene TRBJ2-1; 7 positions match TRBD1. Germline V gene data show CDR1 as SGHTA and CDR2 as FQGNSA. CDR3 size: 15 residues. After removal of 5 bases from V and 2 bases from J, the junction contained 6 bases not matched to a gene.

In this sample, this clonotype turned up a few times. This rearrangement joins TRBV6-5 to TRBJ2-3; D remains ambiguous. The CDR3 has 14 amino acids. Germline V gene data show CDR1 as MNHEY and CDR2 as SVGAGI. Trimming cost V 7 bases and J 0 bases, with 11 bases left between them. In nucleotides, the CDR3 is TGTGCCAGCACCGATCCGAGTAGCACAGATACGCAGTATTTT. This codes for CASTDPSSTDTQYF.

This sequence joins TRBV29-1 and TRBJ1-1, with D tentatively TRBD1 (5 bases). V shed 8 bases and J shed 3 bases, with 13 bases lying between them. Germline-derived CDR1 and CDR2 are SQVTM and ANQGSEA. The length of the CDR3 is 12 residues. This CDR3 reads CSHREGHTEAFF. The CDR3 DNA follows: TGCAGCCACCGTGAGGGACACACTGAAGCTTTCTTT.

The chain is built from TRBV7-8 and TRBJ2-3; a weak D match, TRBD2 (6 bases). The CDR3 has 19 amino acids. From germline, CDR1 is SGHVS and CDR2 FQNEAQ. V was pared by 1 base and J by 3 bases, with 23 bases between. The CDR3 here is CASSLVSLGGLAKTDTQYF. The CDR3 DNA sequence: TGTGCCAGCAGCTTAGTGAGCTTAGGAGGGCTAGCGAAAACAGATACGCAGTATTTT.

Many counts were recorded for this clonotype. The chain links TRBV7-8 to TRBJ2-7, with D perhaps matching TRBD1 (6 bases). The V end lost 5 bases, the J end lost 4 bases, and 27 bases lay between the germline ends. The length of the CDR3 is 18 residues. Germline V gene data show CDR1 as SGHVS and CDR2 as FQNEAQ. The CDR3 loop reads CASSPVRQVHSRTYEQYF. The CDR3 region has the DNA TGTGCCAGCAGCCCCGTTCGACAGGTTCACTCCCGTACGTACGAGCAGTACTTC.

At least ten counts were recorded for this clonotype. CDR3 amino acids: CSAILAGVGEQYF. CDR3 sequence (DNA): TGCAGTGCTATATTAGCGGGAGTGGGCGAGCAGTACTTC. The chain joins TRBV20-1 to TRBJ2-7, with 9 positions matching TRBD2. J was trimmed by 6 bases and V by 4 bases; bases with no gene match: 7. Germline CDR1 is DFQATT and CDR2 is SNEGSKA (reference sequence). This CDR3 region has 13 residues.

This rearrangement joins TRBV21-1 to TRBJ2-1. TRBV21-1 is labeled a pseudogene. The CDR3 covers 12 residues. In nucleotides, the CDR3 is TGTGCCAGCAGCAAATTTGTGAATGAGCAGTTCTTC. Translating it yields CASSKFVNEQFF.

This clonotype was counted at least ten times. The chain recombines TRBV7-8 with TRBJ2-1; 7 bases are shared with TRBD1. CDR1 is SGHVS and CDR2 is FQNEAQ in the germline V gene. J lost 10 bases, V lost 2 bases, and 5 bases had no gene match. CDR3 length: 13 residues. CDR3 residues: CASSLLDRSEQFF. CDR3 sequence (DNA): TGTGCCAGCAGCTTACTGGACAGGAGCGAGCAGTTCTTC.